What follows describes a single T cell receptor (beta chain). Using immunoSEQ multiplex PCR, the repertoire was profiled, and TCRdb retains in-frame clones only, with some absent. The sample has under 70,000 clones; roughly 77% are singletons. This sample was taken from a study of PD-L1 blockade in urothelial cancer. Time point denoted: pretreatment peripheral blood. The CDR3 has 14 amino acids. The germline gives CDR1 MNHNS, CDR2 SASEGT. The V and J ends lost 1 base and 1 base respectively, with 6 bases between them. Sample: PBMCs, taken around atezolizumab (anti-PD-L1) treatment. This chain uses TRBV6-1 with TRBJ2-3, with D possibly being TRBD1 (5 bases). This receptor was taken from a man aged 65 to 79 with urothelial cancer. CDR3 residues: CASSEGGGTDTQYF. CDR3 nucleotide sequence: TGTGCCAGCAGTGAAGGGGGCGGCACAGATACGCAGTATTTT.